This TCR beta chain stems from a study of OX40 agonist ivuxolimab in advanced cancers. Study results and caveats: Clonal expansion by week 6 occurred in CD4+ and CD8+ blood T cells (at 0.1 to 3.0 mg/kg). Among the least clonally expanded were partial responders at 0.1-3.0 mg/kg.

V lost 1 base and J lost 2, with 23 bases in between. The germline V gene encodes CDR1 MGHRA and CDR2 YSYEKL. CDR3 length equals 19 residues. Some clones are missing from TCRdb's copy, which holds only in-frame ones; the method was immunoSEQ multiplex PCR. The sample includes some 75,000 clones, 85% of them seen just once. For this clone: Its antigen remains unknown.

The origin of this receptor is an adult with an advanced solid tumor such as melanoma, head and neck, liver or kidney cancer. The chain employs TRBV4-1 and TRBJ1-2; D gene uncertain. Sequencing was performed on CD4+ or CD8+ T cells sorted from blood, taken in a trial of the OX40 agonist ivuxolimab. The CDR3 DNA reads TGCGCCAGCAGCCAAGTAACGCGAAAAAATACGGATCGGAACTATGGCTACACCTTC. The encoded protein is CASSQVTRKNTDRNYGYTF.